The 10 T cell receptor beta chains listed next were all sequenced from one sample in a study of T cell responses to AZD1222 COVID-19 vaccine. Measured with immunoSEQ multiplex PCR; TCRdb has only the in-frame clones, and not every one. The table includes approximately 73,000 clones, about 82% detected once. Sequenced material: peripheral blood, taken on day 0 of AZD1222 vaccination. The receptors were sampled from an adult in good health.

This sequence joins TRBV20-1 and TRBJ2-3, with D maybe TRBD1 (5 bases). CDR1 and CDR2 (germline): DFQATT, SNEGSKA (reference sequence). The CDR3 is made up of 11 amino acids. Trimming pared 1 base from V and 6 bases from J, leaving 5 bases between. The CDR3 bases are TGCAGTGCTAGAGGGGGCGATACGCAGTATTTT. Protein product: CSARGGDTQYF.

This clone was observed a few times. The V call is TRBV5-1, the J call TRBJ1-2, with D uncertain. The CDR3 sequence is 12 residues long. The germline CDR1 and CDR2 sequences are SGHRS and YFSETQ. With 4 bases removed from V and 4 bases from J, the gap between germline ends came to 8 bases. The CDR3 region has the DNA TGCGCCAGCAGCAGATGGGGCTATGGCTACACCTTC. This encodes CASSRWGYGYTF.

The J gene is TRBJ2-7, the V gene TRBV11-2; D might be TRBD1 (6 bases). The CDR3 extends over 12 amino acids. Trimming removed 5 bases at V and 5 bases at J, with 10 bases between. Germline-derived CDR1 and CDR2 are SGHAT and FQNNGV. This chain's CDR3 is CASSTGSHEQYF. CDR3 bases: TGTGCCAGCAGCACAGGGAGCCACGAGCAGTACTTC.

V is TRBV11-2 and J is TRBJ2-7; a weak D match, TRBD1 (5 bases). From germline, CDR1 is SGHAT and CDR2 FQNNGV. Trimming left V 1 base short and J 3 bases short, with 10 bases between. CDR3 length: 14 amino acids. Here the CDR3 DNA reads TGTGCCAGCAGCTTAGGACAGAAAGGCTACGAGCAGTACTTC. Residues: CASSLGQKGYEQYF.

The chain links TRBV6-5 to TRBJ2-3; the D call may be TRBD1 or TRBD2 (5 bases each). The length of the CDR3 is 13 residues. CDR1 MNHEY and CDR2 SVGAGI come from the germline V gene. V lost 6 bases, J lost 5 bases, and 12 bases lay in between. In DNA form, the CDR3 reads TGTGCCAGCAGGGGGCGCGAGGGAGATACGCAGTATTTT. It specifies CASRGREGDTQYF.

The J gene is TRBJ2-3, the V gene TRBV6-5; maybe TRBD2 (5 bases). Per germline, CDR1 MNHEY and CDR2 SVGAGI. The CDR3 consists of 16 residues. The V and J ends lost 2 bases and 2 bases respectively, with 14 bases between them. CDR3 in amino acids: CASSYGRATYTDTQYF. The CDR3 DNA reads TGTGCCAGCAGTTACGGGCGGGCAACATACACAGATACGCAGTATTTT.

The V and J genes are TRBV18 and TRBJ1-1, with 8 bases that match TRBD1. The length of the CDR3 is 16 residues. V was clipped by 5 bases and J by 1 base; unmatched bases: 9. Germline CDR1 and CDR2: KGHSH and LQKENI. CDR3 in amino acids: CASSTRSGGPNTEAFF. The CDR3 bases are TGTGCCAGCTCAACACGGTCAGGGGGCCCGAACACTGAAGCTTTCTTT.

Here the CDR3 DNA reads TGTGCCAGCAGTTTCCGGACAGGGGGCGGTCAGCCCCAGCATTTT. Translated: CASSFRTGGGQPQHF. The V gene is TRBV2, the J gene TRBJ1-5, with 11 bases aligning to TRBD1. There are 15 residues in the CDR3. CDR1 is SNHLY, CDR2 FYNNEI, per germline. After removal of 5 bases from V and 6 bases from J, the junction contained 6 bases not matched to a gene.

The chain links TRBV27 to TRBJ1-5, with D maybe TRBD1 (6 bases). V lost 4 bases, J lost 3 bases, and 22 bases lay in between. The CDR3 sequence is 18 residues long. CDR1 is MNHEY and CDR2 is SMNVEV in the germline V gene (reference sequence). CDR3 residues: CASSSSLHGGEANQPQHF. The CDR3 DNA is TGTGCCAGCAGTTCTAGTCTTCATGGGGGCGAAGCCAATCAGCCCCAGCATTTT.

This clone was detected once. The chain uses TRBV27 and TRBJ2-3, with 7 bases identical to TRBD1. The CDR3 has 14 amino acids. CDR1 is MNHEY and CDR2 is SMNVEV in the germline V gene (reference sequence). The V and J ends lost 6 bases and 2 bases, in that order; junction bases with no gene match: 5. Written as DNA, the CDR3 is TGTGCCAGCAGGCCGGGACAGCCCACAGATACGCAGTATTTT. Amino acids: CASRPGQPTDTQYF.